Shown below are 22 T cell receptor beta chains from a single sample sequenced in a study of cytomegalovirus exposure and HLA in healthy donors. 60 Vbeta and 13 Jbeta primers were used in PCR. Here immunoSEQ multiplex PCR was the method, and the copy in TCRdb shows in-frame clones only, minus some. The table has 75,000 to 95,000 clones, more than 60% seen once. What was sequenced was PBMCs. These receptors all stem from a man aged 25-40 years in good health and CMV-seronegative.

This rearrangement joins TRBV11-2 to TRBJ2-5; D not resolved. This CDR3 comprises 12 residues. The V and J ends lost 5 bases and 2 bases respectively, with 6 bases between them. CDR1 and CDR2 from the germline V gene are SGHAT and FQNNGV. Here the CDR3 reads CASSPGQETQYF. The CDR3, as DNA: TGTGCCAGCAGCCCGGGTCAAGAGACCCAGTACTTC.

J is TRBJ2-1 and V is TRBV10-2; maybe TRBD1 (5 bases). CDR1 WSHSY and CDR2 SAAADI come from the germline V gene. CDR3 length: 13 residues. V gave up 7 bases and J gave up 5 bases, with 12 bases separating them. CDR3 coding DNA: TGCGCCAGCACGACGACAGAGAACAATGAGCAGTTCTTC. It translates to CASTTTENNEQFF.

Here the CDR3 DNA reads TGTGCCTCTAGCGGAGTCTACGAGCAGTACTTC. Translation gives CASSGVYEQYF. The chain recombines TRBV30 with TRBJ2-7; 7 bases are shared with TRBD2. Germline V gene lookup returns CDR1 GTSNPN and CDR2 SVGIG (reference sequence). The junction had 3 bases not matched to a gene; V was cut back by 7 bases and J by 3 bases. The CDR3 extends over 11 amino acids.

V gene TRBV7-8 combines with J gene TRBJ2-3; possibly TRBD2 for D (5 bases). The CDR3 length is 14 residues. V lost 3 bases to trimming and J lost 3 bases, with 10 bases between them. Germline loops: CDR1 SGHVS, CDR2 FQNEAQ. The CDR3 nucleotides are TGTGCCAGCAGCTTGGGGAGAGCAACAGATACGCAGTATTTT. This translates into CASSLGRATDTQYF. The full variable domain, completed using reference TRBV7-8 and TRBJ2-3, is GAGVSQSPRYKVAKRGQDVALRCDPISGHVSLFWYQQALGQGPEFLTYFQNEAQLDKSGLPSDRFFAERPEGSVSTLKIQRTQQEDSAVYLCASSLGRATDTQYFGPGTRLTVL.

This clone came up a few times. The V and J genes are TRBV4-3 and TRBJ1-2; the match to TRBD1 covers 8 bases. V lost 5 bases to trimming and J lost 7 bases; unmatched junction nucleotides: 12. The CDR3 loop spans 15 amino acids. Germline values: CDR1 LGHNA, CDR2 YSLEER. CDR3 residues: CASSKKTGEPSGYTF. In DNA, the CDR3 is TGCGCCAGCAGCAAGAAGACAGGGGAACCTTCTGGCTACACCTTC.

This chain connects TRBV18 to TRBJ2-1, with 9 bases lining up with TRBD2. Looked up from germline, CDR1 is KGHSH and CDR2 is LQKENI. V dropped 2 bases and J dropped 7; count of bases not matched to a gene: 9. CDR3 size: 16 residues. The CDR3 DNA sequence: TGTGCCAGCTCACCAGCGGGAGGGCCCTTGTTGAATGAGCAGTTCTTC. Encoded protein: CASSPAGGPLLNEQFF.

The chain is built from TRBV12-5 and TRBJ2-2; perhaps TRBD1 as D (6 bases). The CDR3 consists of 15 residues. Looked up from germline, CDR1 is LGHNT and CDR2 is FRNRAP. Trimming shortened V by 8 bases and J by 3 bases, and 16 bases separated the two germline ends. The CDR3 DNA sequence: TGTGCTAGTTTACCGGGACAAGGATACACCGGGGAGCTGTTTTTT. The encoded protein is CASLPGQGYTGELFF.

V is TRBV6-1 and J is TRBJ1-5, with no clear D. V lost 6 bases, J lost 4 bases, and 10 bases lay in between. The CDR3 spans 13 residues. The V gene's germline CDR1 is MNHNS and CDR2 SASEGT. The CDR3 spells CASSPRENQPQHF. The CDR3 nucleotides read TGTGCCAGCAGCCCCCGTGAGAATCAGCCCCAGCATTTT.

V and J are TRBV28 and TRBJ2-7; 9 bases map to TRBD1. The CDR3 is 15 residues long. Unmatched junction bases numbered 8, after V lost 6 bases and J lost 2 bases. Per the germline V gene, CDR1 is MDHEN and CDR2 is SYDVKM. The CDR3 nucleotides are TGTGCCAGCAGATCCCCGGGACAGGGAACCTACGAGCAGTACTTC. Translated, it gives CASRSPGQGTYEQYF.

V and J are TRBV11-2 and TRBJ2-2, with 7 bases matching TRBD1. Unmatched junction bases numbered 2, after V lost 3 bases and J lost 4 bases. Germline CDR1 and CDR2: SGHAT and FQNNGV. This CDR3 comprises 14 residues. For the CDR3, the DNA is TGTGCCAGCAGCTTCACAGGGGCCACCGGGGAGCTGTTTTTT. This codes for CASSFTGATGELFF.

This clone was counted a single time. V is TRBV7-2 and J is TRBJ2-7; TRBD2 aligns across 7 bases. The ends lost 5 bases at V and 2 bases at J; junction bases unmatched: 9. Germline-derived CDR1 and CDR2 are SGHTA and FQGNSA. This CDR3 is 15 amino acids long. The CDR3 here is CASSLGGGQTYEQYF. In DNA form, the CDR3 reads TGTGCCAGCAGCCTAGGCGGGGGTCAGACCTACGAGCAGTACTTC.

The chain uses TRBV18 and TRBJ2-3, with TRBD2 as a possible D gene (6 bases). The V gene lost 3 bases and the J gene lost 2 bases, with 18 bases spanning the gap. From germline, CDR1 is KGHSH and CDR2 LQKENI. The CDR3 is 17 amino acids. CDR3 loop: CASSPGTPGTYTDTQYF. For the CDR3, the DNA is TGTGCCAGCTCACCGGGGACCCCCGGGACTTACACAGATACGCAGTATTTT. Complete variable domain (other parts from reference TRBV18 and TRBJ2-3): NAGVMQNPRHLVRRRGQEARLRCSPMKGHSHVYWYRQLPEEGLKFMVYLQKENIIDESGMPKERFSAEFPKEGPSILRIQQVVRGDSAAYFCASSPGTPGTYTDTQYFGPGTRLTVL.

The V gene is TRBV28, the J gene TRBJ2-7, with unresolved D. The CDR3 totals 15 residues. Trimming pared 5 bases from V and 2 bases from J, leaving 16 bases between. Germline V lookup: CDR1 MDHEN, CDR2 SYDVKM. The DNA for the CDR3 is TGTGCCAGCAGTACCTTATTTAGCCTAACCTACGAGCAGTACTTC. Its translation is CASSTLFSLTYEQYF.

The gene calls are TRBV5-4 and TRBJ2-2, with 11 bases that match TRBD1. This CDR3 is built from 16 residues. Per germline, CDR1 SGHNT and CDR2 YYREEE (reference sequence). Trimming took 4 bases from V and 4 from J; bases not matched to a gene: 6. In DNA, the CDR3 is TGTGCCAGCAGCGTCCGGGACAGGGGGATCACCGGGGAGCTGTTTTTT. Translating gives CASSVRDRGITGELFF.

This chain connects TRBV11-1 to TRBJ2-7; D is unclear. The V gene's germline CDR1 is SGHAT and CDR2 FQDESV (reference sequence). This CDR3 contains 13 residues. V lost 6 bases and J lost 4, with 13 bases in between. CDR3 sequence (DNA): TGTGCCAGCAGATCACTGGAGAATTACGAGCAGTACTTC. Protein product: CASRSLENYEQYF. Filled out from reference TRBV11-1 and TRBJ2-7, the complete variable domain reads EAEVAQSPRYKITEKSQAVAFWCDPISGHATLYWYRQILGQGPELLVQFQDESVVDDSQLPKDRFSAERLKGVDSTLKIQPAELGDSAMYLCASRSLENYEQYFGPGTRLTVT.

This clone was detected a few times. The CDR3 sequence is CASSVASGMTRTDTQYF. CDR3 coding DNA: TGTGCCAGCAGCGTAGCTAGCGGGATGACGCGCACAGATACGCAGTATTTT. J is TRBJ2-3 and V is TRBV9, with TRBD2 identical over 9 bases. The CDR3 is 17 residues long. Germline CDR1 reads SGDLS; CDR2 reads YYNGEE. Unmatched junction bases numbered 6, after V lost 0 bases and J lost 1 base.

The chain carries TRBV11-3 and TRBJ2-2; no reliable D call. In germline, CDR1 is SGHNT, CDR2 YENEEA. Trimming removed 5 bases at V and 7 bases at J, with 8 bases between. The CDR3 runs 12 residues. CDR3 nucleotides: TGTGCCAGCAGCCAGACAAACGGGGAGCTGTTTTTT. Translating it yields CASSQTNGELFF.

This clone was picked up a small number of times. The chain combines TRBV27 with TRBJ2-6; D might be TRBD1 (6 bases). CDR3 size: 17 residues. Trimming left V 5 bases short and J 0 bases short, with 14 bases between. Germline V CDR1 and CDR2: MNHEY, SMNVEV (reference sequence). The CDR3 here is CASSPGQLISGANVLTF. CDR3 DNA sequence: TGTGCCAGCAGTCCTGGACAGCTAATCTCTGGGGCCAACGTCCTGACTTTC.

A word on this clone: A read error may produce the germline difference seen at one junction end. This specimen includes other DNA sequences encoding the same CDR3. The chain has TRBV28 and TRBJ1-1, with TRBD1 as a possible D gene (6 bases). The germline CDR1 and CDR2 sequences are MDHEN and SYDVKM. The CDR3 consists of 14 residues. The CDR3 is CASSSTQGNTEAFF. The CDR3 DNA sequence: TGCGCCAGCAGTTCCACACAGGGGAACACTGAAGCTTTCTTT.

The chain uses TRBV2 and TRBJ2-2; tentative D call: TRBD2 (5 bases). CDR3 size: 13 residues. Germline loops: CDR1 SNHLY, CDR2 FYNNEI. V lost 4 bases, J lost 7 bases, and 10 bases lay in between. The DNA for the CDR3 is TGTGCCAGCAGTGGGCCGGGGTACGGGGAGCTGTTTTTT. It specifies CASSGPGYGELFF. Drawing the rest from reference TRBV2 and TRBJ2-2, the complete variable domain is EPEVTQTPSHQVTQMGQEVILRCVPISNHLYFYWYRQILGQKVEFLVSFYNNEISEKSEIFDDQFSVERPDGSNFTLKIRSTKLEDSAMYFCASSGPGYGELFFGEGSRLTVL.

Points on this clone: The junction departs from the called germline gene at one end, perhaps through a read error. The chain employs TRBV6-1 and TRBJ1-1; 10 bases are shared with TRBD1. The CDR3 loop spans 18 amino acids. Germline CDR1 MNHNS, CDR2 SASEGT. Here the CDR3 reads CASSEAIWGQGMNTEAFF. As DNA, the CDR3 is TGTGCCAGTAGTGAAGCAATATGGGGACAGGGGATGAACACTGAAGCTTTCTTT.

This chain joins TRBV6-1 and TRBJ1-2, with D unresolved. The V gene's germline CDR1 is MNHNS and CDR2 SASEGT. The CDR3 loop spans 14 amino acids. Trimming cost V 3 bases and J 8 bases, with 16 bases left between them. For the CDR3, the DNA is TGTGCCAGCAGTGATTTGCAGTCAGCGGGGGGCTACACCTTC. Translated, it gives CASSDLQSAGGYTF.